The clone carrying this T cell receptor (beta chain) was counted once. At a deep level, the assay was run. Sorted-subset replicate PCR reactions were performed with about 200 ng DNA, corresponding to roughly 31,000 T cell genomes. The assay was immunoSEQ multiplex PCR, and TCRdb's table has in-frame clones only and misses some. This sample carries about 980,000 clones, about 80% of them seen once, and the ten largest clones take approximately 1.5%. Per the germline V gene, CDR1 is SGDLS and CDR2 is YYNGEE. The ends lost 4 bases at V and 6 bases at J; junction bases unmatched: 7. The CDR3 runs to 13 residues. The data derive from a study of shared clonotypes between healthy human individuals.

This TCR derives from a man aged 18 to 30 in good health. The sequencing sample was made of memory CD4+ T cells sorted from blood. Subset: CD45RA-negative fraction. The rearrangement uses TRBV9 and TRBJ2-7; 7 bases fit TRBD1. CDR3 DNA sequence: TGTGCCAGCAGCCCCCTGTCAGGGGGCGAGCAGTACTTC. Its translation: CASSPLSGGEQYF.